This record concerns one T cell receptor beta chain sequence. The data derive from a study of blood T cell repertoires in COVID-19. Study details: Samples taken during acute and convalescent COVID-19 were collected in the United States, Italy and Spain.

Generated by immunoSEQ multiplex PCR, the TCRdb table keeps only in-frame clones and is missing some. Of fewer than 250,000 clones detected, around 84% appear once; the ten largest clones hold approximately 3%. Sequencing was carried out using PBMCs or T cells enriched from blood (not recorded which). The TCR comes from a woman in her twenties or thirties who had recovered from COVID-19.

For the CDR3, the DNA is TGTGCAAGTCGCTTAGGCCAGACTCCCTCCTACGAGCAGTACGTC. Protein product: CASRLGQTPSYEQYV. V and J are TRBV12-2 and TRBJ2-7; the D segment call TRBD2 is taken from the table without a DNA check. TRBV12-2 is designated a pseudogene. The CDR3 is 15 residues long.